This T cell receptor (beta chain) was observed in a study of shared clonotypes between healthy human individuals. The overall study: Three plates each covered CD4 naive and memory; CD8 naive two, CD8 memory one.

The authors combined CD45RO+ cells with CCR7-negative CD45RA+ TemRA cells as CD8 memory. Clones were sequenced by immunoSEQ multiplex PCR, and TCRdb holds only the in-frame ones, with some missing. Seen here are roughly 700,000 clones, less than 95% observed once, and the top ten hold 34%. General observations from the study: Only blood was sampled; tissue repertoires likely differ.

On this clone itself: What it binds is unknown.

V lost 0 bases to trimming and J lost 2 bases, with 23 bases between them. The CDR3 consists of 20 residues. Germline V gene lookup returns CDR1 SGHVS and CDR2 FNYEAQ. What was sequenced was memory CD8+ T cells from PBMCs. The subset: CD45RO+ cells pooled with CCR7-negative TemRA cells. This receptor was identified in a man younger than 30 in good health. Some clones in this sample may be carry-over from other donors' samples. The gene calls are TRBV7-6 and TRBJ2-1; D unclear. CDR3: CASSLALHQSSNAPYNEQFF. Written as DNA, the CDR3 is TGTGCCAGCAGCTTAGCGTTGCACCAATCAAGCAACGCTCCCTACAATGAGCAGTTCTTC.